Sequencing of this T cell receptor beta chain was carried out in a study of blood T cell repertoires in COVID-19. The overall study: PBMCs, B-cell-depleted T cells, or T cells provided the cDNA or gDNA that made up the material.

TCRdb's table, derived via immunoSEQ multiplex PCR, lists solely in-frame clones and lacks some. This sample has a few hundred thousand clones; 82% occur once, and the top ten carry about 3.9%. Germline-derived CDR1 and CDR2 are SNHLY and FYNNEI. Trimming cost V 7 bases and J 2 bases, with 10 bases left between them. CDR3 length: 13 amino acids. The source is a woman of 80 years or more with acute or convalescent COVID-19. The genes are TRBV2 and TRBJ2-3, with a possible D match to TRBD1 (6 bases). The sequenced sample consisted of peripheral blood. CDR3 DNA sequence: TGTGCCAGCAACCAGGGGACCACAGATACGCAGTATTTT. It is translated as CASNQGTTDTQYF.